The entry below gives a single T cell receptor (beta chain) sequence along with its context. Its target is unknown. In the naive CD8 group, cells lacked CD45RO and were positively selected for CCR7, so terminally differentiated effector memory CD45RA+ cells were left out. Donors included only healthy HIV-negative adults lacking recent acute infections or vaccinations. The sample originates from a study of shared clonotypes between healthy human individuals. Study results and limitations: The four-donor shared clonotypes exceeded non-shared clonotypes in generation probability, with non-shared ones scoring lower. The represented genetic and exposure-history diversity was limited by the small number of donors.

Source study methods: ImmunoSEQ output held junction-only sequences without quality scores, so filtering differed. Sequenced by immunoSEQ multiplex PCR; TCRdb stores in-frame clones only, minus some. The V and J calls and clone size come from that table; D and trimming were worked out from the DNA. The table records some 1,900,000 clones, roughly 94% of them present only once. Sequenced sample: naive CD8+ T cells sorted from blood. This TCR came from a man between 18 and 29 years old in good health.

This chain's CDR3 is CASSPHRASYQPQHF. In DNA, the CDR3 is TGTGCCAGCAGCCCGCACAGGGCCTCCTATCAGCCCCAGCATTTT. The chain combines TRBV11-2 with TRBJ1-5; TRBD1 might be the D (6 bases). Germline CDR1 SGHAT, CDR2 FQNNGV. CDR3 length equals 15 residues. Trimming took 5 bases from V and 5 from J, leaving 16 bases between them.